The 27 T cell receptor beta chains given below trace back to one sample, sequenced in a study of blood T cell repertoires in COVID-19. Only in-frame clones appear in the TCRdb table, and some are missing; sequencing was by immunoSEQ multiplex PCR. The profile covers around 270,000 clones, with about 86% appearing a single time and less than 20% taken by the ten largest. The source material was peripheral blood. These receptors all stem from a person aged 65-85 years with COVID-19, enrolled during active disease.

The rearrangement links TRBV6-5 to TRBJ2-7, with 8 bases aligning to TRBD1. The J segment lost 2 bases and the V segment lost 6 bases, leaving 9 bases of the junction unmatched. From germline, CDR1 is MNHEY and CDR2 SVGAGI. The CDR3 covers 15 residues. The CDR3: CASRGTGQGTYEQYF. The DNA of the CDR3 is TGTGCCAGCAGAGGAACTGGACAGGGCACCTACGAGCAGTACTTC.

V usage is TRBV5-3 and J usage is TRBJ2-1, with 7 positions matching TRBD1. TRBV5-3 is recorded as an ORF, its role being uncertain. V trimming: 4 bases; J trimming: 5 bases; junction bases outside the gene matches: 24. The length of the CDR3 is 20 residues. CDR3 in amino acids: CARSLTIAPCVRQGDNEQFF. The CDR3 DNA sequence: TGTGCCAGAAGCCTGACAATAGCTCCCTGCGTCAGACAGGGTGACAATGAGCAGTTCTTC.

The J gene is TRBJ1-1, the V gene TRBV7-7, with D possibly matching TRBD1 (6 bases). There are 17 residues in the CDR3. The V gene's germline CDR1 is SSHAT and CDR2 FNYEAQ (reference sequence). V was pared by 5 bases and J by 6 bases, with 25 bases between. The CDR3 DNA reads as TGTGCCAGCAGCCCCCGTAATGTCCCTAAGGGGGTGGCTGAAGCTTTCTTT. It codes for CASSPRNVPKGVAEAFF.

The chain combines TRBV5-1 with TRBJ2-1; 12 bases align to TRBD1. V dropped 3 bases and J dropped 6; count of bases not matched to a gene: 4. This CDR3 is 15 amino acids long. Germline V gene data show CDR1 as SGHRS and CDR2 as YFSETQ. The CDR3 nucleotides read TGCGCCAGCAGCTCCGGGACAGGGGGCTTCAATGAGCAGTTCTTC. It yields the protein CASSSGTGGFNEQFF. The full variable domain, completed using reference TRBV5-1 and TRBJ2-1, is KAGVTQTPRYLIKTRGQQVTLSCSPISGHRSVSWYQQTPGQGLQFLFEYFSETQRNKGNFPGRFSGRQFSNSRSEMNVSTLELGDSALYLCASSSGTGGFNEQFFGPGTRLTVL.

V is TRBV5-8 and J is TRBJ1-2; TRBD1 matches 9 bases. V shed 0 bases, J shed 5 bases, and the junction held 5 bases outside the gene matches. There are 15 residues in the CDR3. Germline V gives CDR1 SGHTS, CDR2 YDEGEE. The CDR3 DNA follows: TGTGCCAGCAGCTTGGAGGGACAGGGCAAATATGGCTACACCTTC. Its protein product is CASSLEGQGKYGYTF.

This clone was observed once. The CDR3 DNA sequence: TGTGCCAGCAGTTCCCAAAGCCGGCCAGGGCGGAATTCACCCCTCCACTTT. This encodes CASSSQSRPGRNSPLHF. The chain is built from TRBV2 and TRBJ1-6, with a weak D call TRBD1 (5 bases). Germline values: CDR1 SNHLY, CDR2 FYNNEI. The CDR3 length is 17 residues. V was trimmed by 5 bases and J by 7 bases, leaving 21 bases between them.

The CDR3 bases are TGCGCCAGCAGCCAAGCCCAGGGTGGTAGTGGTTCTGGGGCCAACGTCCTGACTTTC. As protein: CASSQAQGGSGSGANVLTF. The chain employs TRBV4-3 and TRBJ2-6; TRBD1 is a possible D gene (5 bases). Germline V gene sequence: CDR1 LGHNA, CDR2 YSLEER. Trimming left V 1 base short and J 1 base short, with 17 bases between. The CDR3 consists of 19 residues.

This chain connects TRBV5-4 to TRBJ2-3, with TRBD2 identical over 13 bases. Trimming cost V 4 bases and J 5 bases; bases outside gene matches: 7. CDR1 SGHNT and CDR2 YYREEE come from the germline V gene (reference sequence). The CDR3 is made up of 16 amino acids. The CDR3 nucleotides are TGTGCCAGCAGCGGGGGGACTAGCGGGATCATAGATACGCAGTATTTT. The encoded protein is CASSGGTSGIIDTQYF.

The chain employs TRBV2 and TRBJ1-4; no clear D gene. The CDR3 length is 15 residues. Deletions cut 6 bases from V and 4 bases from J, with 15 bases between. The germline V gene encodes CDR1 SNHLY and CDR2 FYNNEI. DNA of the CDR3: TGTGCCAGCAGCCGAATCGACATCCTTAATGAAAAACTGTTTTTT. This sequence encodes CASSRIDILNEKLFF.

The chain recombines TRBV5-4 with TRBJ2-7, with D uncertain. Trimming removed 0 bases from V and 5 bases from J, with 9 bases in between. The CDR3 length is 13 residues. Germline V gene lookup returns CDR1 SGHNT and CDR2 YYREEE (reference sequence). The DNA of the CDR3 is TGTGCCAGCAGCTTGGCCCAGTCCCACGAGCAGTACTTC. Its translation: CASSLAQSHEQYF.

The gene calls are TRBV25-1 and TRBJ2-3; TRBD2 aligns across 8 bases. Germline trimming cut 5 bases from V and 3 bases from J; bases unmatched to any gene: 7. CDR3 length equals 15 residues. In germline, CDR1 is MGHDK, CDR2 SYGVNS. The CDR3: CASSLSGGPTDTQYF. The CDR3 nucleotides are TGTGCCAGCAGTCTTTCGGGGGGGCCGACAGATACGCAGTATTTT.

This chain joins TRBV5-4 and TRBJ1-1; the D gene is possibly TRBD1 (5 bases). The V gene lost 4 bases and the J gene lost 4 bases, with 11 bases spanning the gap. CDR3 size: 13 residues. CDR1 is SGHNT and CDR2 is YYREEE in the germline V gene (reference sequence). The CDR3 sequence is CASSLQGRTEAFF. CDR3 nucleotide sequence: TGTGCCAGCAGCCTCCAGGGTCGCACTGAAGCTTTCTTT.

As regards this clone: One end of the junction fails to match germline, which may point to a read error. The rearrangement links TRBV6-5 to TRBJ1-2; D might be TRBD1 (6 bases). The CDR3 loop spans 12 amino acids. Germline lookup yields CDR1 MNHEY and CDR2 SVGAGI. As DNA, the CDR3 is TGTGCCAGCAGCAGACAGACAGGACCTTTCTCCTTC. It yields the protein CASSRQTGPFSF.

The rearrangement uses TRBV9 and TRBJ1-4, with TRBD1 matching over 8 bases. Germline V gene data show CDR1 as SGDLS and CDR2 as YYNGEE. The CDR3 is 15 amino acids. The ends lost 3 bases at V and 8 bases at J; junction bases unmatched: 9. This CDR3 reads CASSEDGQGIEKLFF. CDR3 in DNA: TGTGCCAGCAGCGAAGACGGACAGGGTATCGAAAAACTGTTTTTT.

The gene calls are TRBV14 and TRBJ1-6; the match to TRBD1 covers 8 bases. The CDR3 sequence is 15 residues long. The germline CDR1 and CDR2 sequences are SGHDN and FVKESK. V dropped 4 bases and J dropped 6; count of bases not matched to a gene: 5. CDR3 DNA: TGTGCCAGCAGCCGGTCAGGGGGCCTTAATTCACCCCTCCACTTT. It translates to CASSRSGGLNSPLHF.

The chain links TRBV6-5 to TRBJ1-2; TRBD1 agrees at 9 bases. Per the germline V gene, CDR1 is MNHEY and CDR2 is SVGAGI. J gave up 8 bases and V 4 bases, and 8 bases lay outside the gene matches. The length of the CDR3 is 14 residues. The CDR3 here is CASSFEQGARGYTF. The DNA of the CDR3 is TGTGCCAGCAGTTTCGAACAGGGGGCGCGAGGCTACACCTTC.

The sample holds one count of this clone. J is TRBJ2-2 and V is TRBV29-1, with D tentatively TRBD2 (6 bases). V gave up 3 bases and J gave up 6 bases, with 8 bases separating them. Germline-derived CDR1 and CDR2 are SQVTM and ANQGSEA. CDR3 length equals 12 residues. The CDR3 here is CSVDGGAGELFF. CDR3 coding DNA: TGCAGCGTTGACGGGGGAGCCGGGGAGCTGTTTTTT.

This chain links TRBV6-5 with TRBJ1-1; 8 nucleotides align to TRBD1. This CDR3 spans 15 amino acids. J gave up 2 bases and V 7 bases, and 9 bases lay outside the gene matches. Germline assignment: CDR1 MNHEY and CDR2 SVGAGI. This CDR3 is CASIYNQGANTEAFF. CDR3 in DNA: TGTGCCAGCATTTATAACCAGGGGGCAAACACTGAAGCTTTCTTT.

The J gene is TRBJ2-7, the V gene TRBV5-1; 8 nucleotides agree with TRBD1. This CDR3 comprises 16 residues. The ends lost 1 base at V and 2 bases at J; junction bases unmatched: 8. Germline lookup yields CDR1 SGHRS and CDR2 YFSETQ. The CDR3 region has the DNA TGCGCCAGCAGCTTGTCAAAGGGACAGGATCCCTACGAGCAGTACTTC. Its protein is CASSLSKGQDPYEQYF.

This clone occurred once. V gene TRBV25-1 combines with J gene TRBJ1-5; D is possibly TRBD1 (5 bases). V was shortened by 8 bases and J by 6 bases, with 17 bases between the two germline ends. The CDR3 totals 14 residues. Germline-derived CDR1 and CDR2 are MGHDK and SYGVNS. The chain's CDR3 is CASGDDGASQPQHF. Written as DNA, the CDR3 is TGTGCCAGCGGAGACGATGGGGCTAGTCAGCCCCAGCATTTT.

The chain recombines TRBV5-1 with TRBJ1-2; TRBD1 agrees at 7 bases. Germline V gene data show CDR1 as SGHRS and CDR2 as YFSETQ. V lost 0 bases and J lost 6; bases outside the gene matches: 8. This CDR3 is 15 amino acids long. CDR3 DNA: TGCGCCAGCAGCTTGGGTCGAGGACAGGCTGATGGCTACACCTTC. Amino acids: CASSLGRGQADGYTF.

This chain uses TRBV5-6 with TRBJ2-3, with 7 bases identical to TRBD1. This CDR3 contains 15 residues. Germline CDR1 reads SGHDT; CDR2 reads YYEEEE. With 1 base clipped from V and 4 bases from J, the junction kept 6 bases outside the gene matches. The CDR3 reads CASSLRGPSSDTQYF. For the CDR3, the DNA is TGTGCCAGCAGCTTGAGGGGGCCCTCTTCAGATACGCAGTATTTT.

The chain joins TRBV11-2 to TRBJ1-1; 10 bases are shared with TRBD1. Losses at the gene ends were 3 bases for V and 3 bases for J; bases not matched to a gene: 1. Germline CDR1 is SGHAT and CDR2 is FQNNGV. CDR3 length equals 14 residues. The CDR3 loop reads CASSLGQGHTEAFF. CDR3 in DNA: TGTGCCAGCAGCTTGGGACAGGGGCACACTGAAGCTTTCTTT.

This chain's CDR3 is CASSPLGTGRALYGYTF. The CDR3 coding sequence is TGTGCCAGCAGCCCACTCGGGACAGGGAGGGCCCTCTATGGCTACACCTTC. The chain has TRBV7-9 and TRBJ1-2; 9 nucleotides line up with TRBD1. Germline V lookup: CDR1 SEHNR, CDR2 FQNEAQ (reference sequence). V dropped 5 bases and J dropped 4; count of bases not matched to a gene: 14. The CDR3 runs to 17 residues.

This chain joins TRBV5-1 and TRBJ2-7; 13 bases line up with TRBD2. The CDR3 has 14 amino acids. Trimming at V came to 6 bases and at J to 9 bases, leaving 9 bases not matched to a gene. Germline V gene data show CDR1 as SGHRS and CDR2 as YFSETQ. The CDR3 region has the DNA TGCGCCAGCAAAACCGGGACTAGCGGGATATGGCAGTACTTC. Protein product: CASKTGTSGIWQYF.

The rearrangement links TRBV28 to TRBJ1-2; 7 nucleotides line up with TRBD1. CDR3 length: 14 residues. The V gene end was trimmed by 10 bases and the J gene end by 8 bases; junction bases not matched to a gene: 16. CDR1 and CDR2 from the germline V gene are MDHEN and SYDVKM. CDR3 in amino acids: CATQRLFTGEGYTF. For the CDR3, the DNA is TGTGCCACCCAACGACTATTTACAGGGGAAGGCTACACCTTC.

V and J are TRBV9 and TRBJ1-3; 9 bases are shared with TRBD1. With 1 base clipped from V and 4 bases from J, the junction kept 3 bases outside the gene matches. CDR1 is SGDLS, CDR2 YYNGEE, per germline. The CDR3 has 15 residues. CDR3 amino acids: CASSVRGQGGNTIYF. DNA for the CDR3: TGTGCCAGCAGCGTACGAGGACAGGGGGGAAACACCATATATTTT.